This T cell receptor beta chain was sequenced during a study of blood T cell repertoires in COVID-19. Study information: COVID-19 samples collected from the United States, Italy and Spain covered acute and convalescent phases.

In the original processing: Counts of nucleated cells, estimated from reference gene primer amplification, were obtained. Here immunoSEQ multiplex PCR was the method, and the copy in TCRdb shows in-frame clones only, minus some. The V and J calls and the clone size are those of that table, but D and trimming were determined from the DNA. The table lists 120,000 to 150,000 clones, over 70% of them singletons. Germline V gene sequence: CDR1 LNHDA, CDR2 SQIVND (reference sequence). The CDR3 extends over 13 amino acids. V shed 5 bases and J shed 8 bases, with 13 bases lying between them. The V gene is TRBV19, the J gene TRBJ2-1; tentative D call: TRBD2 (6 bases). This receptor was taken from a man older than 75 with acute or convalescent COVID-19. Input material: peripheral blood. CDR3: CASSSEGHYEQFF. In DNA form, the CDR3 reads TGTGCCAGTAGTTCGGAGGGCCACTATGAGCAGTTCTTC.